Following are 20 T cell receptor beta chains from one sample sequenced in a study of blood T cell repertoires in COVID-19. This table comes from immunoSEQ multiplex PCR, and its TCRdb copy is limited to in-frame clones, with some not included. The sample has 250,000 to 350,000 clones, 75% to 90% seen once. Input material: PBMCs or T cells enriched from blood (not recorded which). Receptors were obtained from a woman aged 25-40 years who had recovered from COVID-19.

This clone was picked up one time. V usage is TRBV6-5 and J usage is TRBJ2-7, with 7 bases lining up with TRBD1. Germline V CDR1 and CDR2: MNHEY, SVGAGI. Trimming at V came to 5 bases and at J to 1 base, leaving 8 bases not matched to a gene. The CDR3 runs 15 residues. The CDR3 DNA sequence: TGTGCCAGCAGTCCGACAGGGAAAGTTTCCTACGAGCAGTACTTC. Encoded protein: CASSPTGKVSYEQYF.

The chain couples TRBV7-6 to TRBJ2-7; D perhaps matches TRBD1 (6 bases). The germline V gene encodes CDR1 SGHVS and CDR2 FNYEAQ. There are 13 residues in the CDR3. With 5 bases removed from V and 1 base from J, the gap between germline ends came to 9 bases. In nucleotides, the CDR3 is TGTGCCAGCAGCCCCACAGGGTCCTACGAGCAGTACTTC. It encodes CASSPTGSYEQYF.

J is TRBJ2-7 and V is TRBV24-1; 9 nucleotides agree with TRBD1. The CDR3 is 14 residues long. Unmatched junction bases numbered 9, after V lost 9 bases and J lost 4 bases. Looked up from germline, CDR1 is KGHDR and CDR2 is SFDVKD. This chain's CDR3 is CATLATGQGYEQYF. CDR3 DNA sequence: TGTGCCACCCTGGCTACGGGACAGGGTTACGAGCAGTACTTC.

V and J are TRBV28 and TRBJ1-2; D remains ambiguous. Trimming took 3 bases from V and 2 from J, leaving 10 bases between them. Germline CDR1 and CDR2: MDHEN and SYDVKM. There are 14 residues in the CDR3. The CDR3 DNA is TGTGCCAGCAGTTTTTCGGCGGGGAACTATGGCTACACCTTC. Translation gives CASSFSAGNYGYTF.

J is TRBJ2-3 and V is TRBV30; 7 bases are a match to TRBD1. Looked up from germline, CDR1 is GTSNPN and CDR2 is SVGIG (reference sequence). CDR3 length equals 13 residues. Germline trimming cut 5 bases from V and 1 base from J; bases unmatched to any gene: 3. The CDR3 loop reads CAWDRDGTDTQYF. CDR3 nucleotide sequence: TGTGCCTGGGACAGGGATGGCACAGATACGCAGTATTTT.

V and J are TRBV5-1 and TRBJ1-6, with 7 bases aligning to TRBD1. The CDR3 is 14 amino acids. Germline V gene data show CDR1 as SGHRS and CDR2 as YFSETQ. Losses at the gene ends were 4 bases for V and 7 bases for J; bases not matched to a gene: 5. The CDR3: CASSQGQPNSPLHF. The CDR3 DNA reads as TGCGCCAGCAGCCAGGGACAGCCCAATTCACCCCTCCACTTT.

This clone was counted a few times. This rearrangement joins TRBV15 to TRBJ1-2; D is unresolved. The CDR3 covers 18 residues. Trimming cost V 0 bases and J 8 bases, with 25 bases left between them. CDR1 LNHNV and CDR2 YYDKDF come from the germline V gene (reference sequence). CDR3 nucleotides: TGTGCCACCAGCAGAGATTCGGGAGGAATTGGAGTTTCTCGGGGCTACACCTTC. Its translation: CATSRDSGGIGVSRGYTF. Combining the CDR3 with reference TRBV15 and TRBJ1-2 gives the whole variable domain DAMVIQNPRYQVTQFGKPVTLSCSQTLNHNVMYWYQQKSSQAPKLLFHYYDKDFNNEADTPDNFQSRRPNTSFCFLDIRSPGLGDTAMYLCATSRDSGGIGVSRGYTFGSGTRLTVV.

V and J are TRBV6-2 or TRBV6-3 and TRBJ1-5, with D possibly being TRBD1 (6 bases). Germline CDR1 is MNHEY and CDR2 is SVGEGT. The CDR3 consists of 13 residues. The V gene lost 2 bases and the J gene lost 6 bases, with 8 bases spanning the gap. CDR3 loop: CASSYTRGQPQHF. The CDR3 nucleotides read TGTGCCAGCAGTTACACCAGGGGTCAGCCCCAGCATTTT.

The chain has TRBV28 and TRBJ1-2; D perhaps matches TRBD1 (6 bases). V lost 3 bases to trimming and J lost 6 bases, with 20 bases between them. The CDR3 is made up of 16 amino acids. CDR1 is MDHEN and CDR2 is SYDVKM in the germline V gene. In DNA form, the CDR3 reads TGTGCCAGCAGTTTCTTCGGCAGGGGATTACCTCATGGCTACACCTTC. Its translation is CASSFFGRGLPHGYTF.

V usage is TRBV7-9 and J usage is TRBJ1-5, with D possibly matching TRBD1 (5 bases). Trimming removed 7 bases from V and 3 bases from J, with 13 bases in between. Germline assignment: CDR1 SEHNR and CDR2 FQNEAQ (reference sequence). The CDR3 length is 14 residues. The CDR3 nucleotides read TGTGCCAGCACCTTCGGGGGGAACAATCAGCCCCAGCATTTT. Its protein product is CASTFGGNNQPQHF.

The chain employs TRBV10-2 and TRBJ1-2, with a weak D call TRBD1 (5 bases). The V end lost 7 bases, the J end lost 8 bases, and 17 bases lay between the germline ends. This CDR3 contains 13 residues. Looked up from germline, CDR1 is WSHSY and CDR2 is SAAADI. CDR3 coding DNA: TGCGCCAGCACAGACAGTGCCCCTTTGGGCTACACCTTC. Encoded protein: CASTDSAPLGYTF.

The rearrangement joins TRBV6-5 to TRBJ1-5; TRBD1 agrees at 10 bases. Losses at the gene ends were 0 bases for V and 5 bases for J; bases not matched to a gene: 4. The CDR3 contains 16 residues. Germline CDR1 reads MNHEY; CDR2 reads SVGAGI. The CDR3 loop is CASSYSKTGGDQPQHF. The CDR3 nucleotides are TGTGCCAGCAGTTACTCGAAGACAGGGGGCGATCAGCCCCAGCATTTT.

This chain joins TRBV11-2 and TRBJ1-6, with 7 bases identical to TRBD1. Germline loops: CDR1 SGHAT, CDR2 FQNNGV. V was pared by 0 bases and J by 6 bases, with 5 bases of the junction left unmatched. The CDR3 totals 16 residues. The CDR3 DNA reads as TGTGCCAGCAGCTTAGATCTGGGGACAGCTAATTCACCCCTCCACTTT. This translates into CASSLDLGTANSPLHF.

This clone has just a few counts. The V and J genes are TRBV19 and TRBJ1-4; D might be TRBD1 (5 bases). Trimming pared 5 bases from V and 10 bases from J, leaving 23 bases between. The CDR3 consists of 16 residues. Germline V gene data show CDR1 as LNHDA and CDR2 as SQIVND (reference sequence). In DNA form, the CDR3 reads TGTGCCAGTAGTGGTTCACAGGCTACTCTACATGGAAAACTGTTTTTT. This encodes CASSGSQATLHGKLFF.

The rearrangement uses TRBV5-5 and TRBJ2-3; 7 nucleotides agree with TRBD2. Germline CDR1 and CDR2: SGHKS and YYEKEE (reference sequence). J was trimmed by 2 bases and V by 2 bases; bases with no gene match: 5. The CDR3 sequence is 15 residues long. The CDR3, as DNA: TGTGCCAGCAGCTTCCCCAGGGACTACACAGATACGCAGTATTTT. Residues: CASSFPRDYTDTQYF.

This rearrangement joins TRBV9 to TRBJ2-7, with 9 bases identical to TRBD1. This CDR3 region has 14 residues. The V gene end was trimmed by 4 bases and the J gene end by 5 bases; junction bases not matched to a gene: 7. From germline, CDR1 is SGDLS and CDR2 YYNGEE. The CDR3: CASSSTGGLDEQYF. In DNA form, the CDR3 reads TGTGCCAGCAGCTCGACAGGGGGGCTAGACGAGCAGTACTTC.

The chain is built from TRBV19 and TRBJ2-7, with 7 positions matching TRBD1. Germline V gene data show CDR1 as LNHDA and CDR2 as SQIVND (reference sequence). The trim removed 0 bases at V and 8 bases at J, leaving 19 bases unmatched. This CDR3 is 18 amino acids long. This chain's CDR3 is CASSIDMGRQGMRLKQYF. The CDR3 DNA is TGTGCCAGTAGTATAGATATGGGGCGACAGGGTATGCGCTTGAAGCAGTACTTC.

V and J are TRBV2 and TRBJ2-7; 7 bases match TRBD1. CDR1 and CDR2 from the germline V gene are SNHLY and FYNNEI. The CDR3 covers 13 residues. The DNA of the CDR3 is TGTGCTAGCCAGGGGGACCCTTCCTACGAGCAGTACTTC. This gives the protein CASQGDPSYEQYF.

V and J are TRBV9 and TRBJ1-4; D is unresolved. CDR1 and CDR2 from the germline V gene are SGDLS and YYNGEE. The CDR3 has 17 amino acids. Trimming pared 3 bases from V and 8 bases from J, leaving 23 bases between. For the CDR3, the DNA is TGTGCCAGCAGCGAAATATCCAAGACGTCGACGGAGGAAAAACTGTTTTTT. Residues: CASSEISKTSTEEKLFF.

Of note for this clone: Germline is not matched at one junction end, which may reflect a read error. The V and J genes are TRBV6-5 and TRBJ2-1; D may be TRBD2 (6 bases). Germline CDR1 and CDR2: MNHEY and SVGAGI. The CDR3 has 12 amino acids. CDR3 in DNA: TGTGCCAGCAGCCCCGACTCCGGGAGACGGGTCTTC. Encoded protein: CASSPDSGRRVF.